The 32 T cell receptor beta chains listed next were all sequenced from one sample in a study of blood T cell repertoires in COVID-19. Assay: immunoSEQ multiplex PCR; the TCRdb copy retains only in-frame clones and omits some. The profile shows some 56,000 clones, roughly nine tenths of them singletons. Sample: peripheral blood. These receptors were obtained from a woman aged 60-75 years with COVID-19, enrolled during active disease.

This sequence joins TRBV4-2 and TRBJ1-5; D is perhaps TRBD1 (6 bases). The V end lost 2 bases, the J end lost 7 bases, and 15 bases lay between the germline ends. Germline CDR1 and CDR2: LGHNA and YNFKEQ. This CDR3 has 15 residues. The CDR3 nucleotides are TGTGCCAGCAGCCAATCTCGAGGGGGGGAGCAGCCCCAGCATTTT. It yields the protein CASSQSRGGEQPQHF.

The chain combines TRBV6-5 with TRBJ2-7, with D maybe TRBD1 (5 bases). V was pared by 2 bases and J by 2 bases, with 13 bases between. CDR1 is MNHEY and CDR2 is SVGAGI in the germline V gene. The CDR3 spans 15 residues. The DNA for the CDR3 is TGTGCCAGCAGTTACGGAAGGGGATCCACCTACGAGCAGTACTTC. It translates to CASSYGRGSTYEQYF.

The chain uses TRBV24-1 and TRBJ2-2; 11 bases are shared with TRBD2. Germline values: CDR1 KGHDR, CDR2 SFDVKD. V was pared by 7 bases and J by 3 bases, with 0 bases of the junction left unmatched. There are 14 residues in the CDR3. The chain's CDR3 is CATRGLADTGELFF. Here the CDR3 DNA reads TGTGCCACCAGGGGACTAGCGGACACCGGGGAGCTGTTTTTT.

This clone was counted between two and nine times. The chain recombines TRBV28 with TRBJ1-2; possibly TRBD1 for D (6 bases). This CDR3 comprises 15 residues. Germline lookup yields CDR1 MDHEN and CDR2 SYDVKM. The ends were cut back, 1 base at V and 0 bases at J, with 9 bases in the middle. The CDR3 region is CASSLSGHPNYGYTF. The CDR3, as DNA: TGTGCCAGCAGTTTATCGGGACACCCTAACTATGGCTACACCTTC.

This clone appeared a single time. This sequence joins TRBV2 and TRBJ1-6; D is ambiguous. The CDR3 sequence is 14 residues long. V was shortened by 6 bases and J by 4 bases, with 10 bases between the two germline ends. The germline V gene has CDR1 SNHLY and CDR2 FYNNEI. The CDR3 region has the DNA TGTGCCAGCAGGAAAGACACTTATAATTCACCCCTCCACTTT. Translating gives CASRKDTYNSPLHF.

The chain uses TRBV18 and TRBJ1-5; D unresolved. There are 13 residues in the CDR3. V lost 4 bases and J lost 4, with 8 bases in between. Germline CDR1 KGHSH, CDR2 LQKENI. The CDR3 spells CASSLGRNQPQHF. The CDR3 bases are TGTGCCAGCTCACTTGGGAGGAATCAGCCCCAGCATTTT.

The rearrangement links TRBV11-2 to TRBJ1-3; D perhaps matches TRBD1 (6 bases). The ends were cut back, 2 bases at V and 6 bases at J, with 11 bases in the middle. CDR1 is SGHAT and CDR2 is FQNNGV in the germline V gene. The CDR3 consists of 14 residues. In DNA, the CDR3 is TGTGCCAGCAGCTTAAACCAGGGGATAAACACCATATATTTT. It translates to CASSLNQGINTIYF.

J is TRBJ2-6 and V is TRBV4-3, with D possibly being TRBD2 (5 bases). V lost 0 bases and J 1 base, leaving 16 bases between the germline ends. The germline V gene encodes CDR1 LGHNA and CDR2 YSLEER. The CDR3 totals 19 residues. DNA of the CDR3: TGCGCCAGCAGCCAAGAGCCCCCTGCTTGGAGGTCTGGGGCCAACGTCCTGACTTTC. This encodes CASSQEPPAWRSGANVLTF.

The chain is built from TRBV20-1 and TRBJ2-7; D might be TRBD1 (6 bases). The CDR3 extends over 12 amino acids. The germline V gene has CDR1 DFQATT and CDR2 SNEGSKA (reference sequence). V was pared by 3 bases and J by 2 bases, with 8 bases between. This chain's CDR3 is CSASQGTYEQYF. The CDR3 DNA reads TGCAGTGCTAGTCAGGGGACCTACGAGCAGTACTTC.

This clone appeared once. V is TRBV2 and J is TRBJ1-5, with 8 bases identical to TRBD1. The ends lost 5 bases at V and 2 bases at J; junction bases unmatched: 2. Germline V gene lookup returns CDR1 SNHLY and CDR2 FYNNEI. This CDR3 is 14 amino acids long. The CDR3 region has the DNA TGTGCCAGCAGTACAGGGGGTGGCAATCAGCCCCAGCATTTT. Its protein product is CASSTGGGNQPQHF.

CDR3 amino acids: CASSESGHSSYEQYF. DNA of the CDR3: TGCGCCAGCAGTGAGTCGGGACACAGCTCCTACGAGCAGTACTTC. This chain links TRBV10-1 with TRBJ2-7, with D perhaps TRBD1 (6 bases). V gave up 0 bases and J gave up 0 bases, with 9 bases separating them. This CDR3 is 15 amino acids long. Germline CDR1 reads WNHNN; CDR2 reads SYGVQD (reference sequence).

The chain combines TRBV14 with TRBJ1-3; no clear D. CDR1 and CDR2 from the germline V gene are SGHDN and FVKESK. V lost 6 bases and J 0 bases, leaving 9 bases between the germline ends. CDR3 length equals 14 residues. CDR3 sequence: CASSLIASGNTIYF. The CDR3 coding sequence is TGTGCCAGCAGTCTAATAGCCTCTGGAAACACCATATATTTT.

The chain carries TRBV10-3 and TRBJ2-7; 8 bases map to TRBD1. The CDR3 is made up of 15 amino acids. V lost 4 bases and J lost 4; bases outside the gene matches: 9. The germline V gene encodes CDR1 ENHRY and CDR2 SYGVKD. Written as DNA, the CDR3 is TGTGCCATCAGTGGCCGGATGGACAGGGAGTACGAGCAGTACTTC. It yields the protein CAISGRMDREYEQYF.

The chain uses TRBV5-6 and TRBJ2-7, with a weak D call TRBD2 (6 bases). CDR3 length: 13 amino acids. Germline CDR1 reads SGHDT; CDR2 reads YYEEEE. Trimming pared 4 bases from V and 7 bases from J, leaving 15 bases between. This CDR3 is CASSSTTGGEQYF. CDR3 DNA sequence: TGTGCCAGCAGCAGTACTACAGGAGGGGAGCAGTACTTC.

This clone was observed once. The CDR3 protein is CASSTVRDTNYGYTF. In nucleotides, the CDR3 is TGTGCCAGTAGTACCGTAAGGGACACCAACTATGGCTACACCTTC. The chain is built from TRBV19 and TRBJ1-2; a weak D match, TRBD1 (6 bases). Trimming removed 4 bases from V and 2 bases from J, with 14 bases in between. The CDR3 covers 15 residues. CDR1 and CDR2 from the germline V gene are LNHDA and SQIVND (reference sequence).

This clone has a handful of counts. CDR3 DNA sequence: TGTGCCATCAGTGTCGGGACAGGGATCGTCGAGCAGTACTTC. It translates to CAISVGTGIVEQYF. The rearrangement joins TRBV10-3 to TRBJ2-7, with 9 bases matching TRBD1. J was trimmed by 6 bases and V by 4 bases; bases with no gene match: 7. In germline, CDR1 is ENHRY, CDR2 SYGVKD. This CDR3 has 14 amino acids.

The chain joins TRBV5-6 to TRBJ1-2, with D possibly TRBD1 on 6 matching bases. Trimming took off 1 base at V and 3 bases at J, with 13 bases between the two ends. This CDR3 is 15 amino acids long. Per germline, CDR1 SGHDT and CDR2 YYEEEE. The DNA of the CDR3 is TGTGCCAGCAGCTTGAGGGCAGGGGTCCACTATGGCTACACCTTC. Translated, it gives CASSLRAGVHYGYTF.

The CDR3 region has the DNA TGTGCCAGTTACTCCTCAGGGAATAATTCACCCCTCCACTTT. It encodes CASYSSGNNSPLHF. This chain connects TRBV6-5 to TRBJ1-6; maybe TRBD1 (5 bases). V dropped 9 bases and J dropped 5 bases, with 14 bases sitting between them. The V gene's germline CDR1 is MNHEY and CDR2 SVGAGI. The CDR3 sequence is 14 residues long.

This clone was observed a few times. The chain is built from TRBV6-5 and TRBJ2-1, with 11 bases identical to TRBD2. The CDR3 totals 16 residues. Germline lookup yields CDR1 MNHEY and CDR2 SVGAGI. The ends lost 1 base at V and 5 bases at J; junction bases unmatched: 4. CDR3 nucleotides: TGTGCCAGCAGTTACTACGTAGCGGGAGGGGACAATGAGCAGTTCTTC. Its translation is CASSYYVAGGDNEQFF.

The chain recombines TRBV24-1 with TRBJ2-3; D is unresolved. Trimming took 6 bases from V and 4 from J, leaving 16 bases between them. This CDR3 contains 15 residues. Germline CDR1 reads KGHDR; CDR2 reads SFDVKD. CDR3 nucleotides: TGTGCCACCAGTTTAGGAGAGTCTTACTCAGATACGCAGTATTTT. It codes for CATSLGESYSDTQYF.

The genes are TRBV27 and TRBJ1-2; 7 bases line up with TRBD1. The CDR3 sequence is 15 residues long. V shed 7 bases, J shed 2 bases, and the junction held 10 bases outside the gene matches. The germline CDR1 and CDR2 sequences are MNHEY and SMNVEV (reference sequence). The CDR3, as DNA: TGTGCCAGCACCGCGACAGGGTTCGGAAACTATGGCTACACCTTC. Amino acid sequence: CASTATGFGNYGYTF.

The genes are TRBV20-1 and TRBJ1-2; TRBD1 matches at 8 bases. Germline CDR1 is DFQATT and CDR2 is SNEGSKA (reference sequence). Germline trimming cut 3 bases from V and 5 bases from J; bases unmatched to any gene: 8. This CDR3 is 14 amino acids long. The CDR3 sequence: CSASWQGAWYGYTF. The CDR3 DNA sequence: TGCAGTGCTAGTTGGCAGGGGGCATGGTATGGCTACACCTTC.

The rearrangement joins TRBV13 to TRBJ1-2; 12 bases are a match to TRBD1. J lost 2 bases, V lost 0 bases, and 4 bases had no gene match. The CDR3 extends over 17 amino acids. CDR1 and CDR2 (germline): PRHDT, FYEKMQ (reference sequence). The CDR3: CASSLGAGTGGNYGYTF. CDR3 coding DNA: TGTGCCAGCAGCTTAGGGGCCGGGACAGGGGGCAACTATGGCTACACCTTC.

Points on this clone: Germline is not matched at one junction end, which may reflect a read error. The chain has TRBV6-6 and TRBJ2-7; possibly TRBD2 for D (6 bases). CDR3 length equals 11 residues. The germline CDR1 and CDR2 sequences are MNHNY and SVGAGI (reference sequence). The CDR3 coding sequence is TGTGCCAGCAGTCACCTGGGGGTGGCGGGGTTC. Amino acids: CASSHLGVAGF.

The chain uses TRBV27 and TRBJ2-1; 8 positions match TRBD2. Trimming removed 3 bases from V and 7 bases from J; junction bases left unmatched: 5. Germline loops: CDR1 MNHEY, CDR2 SMNVEV (reference sequence). This CDR3 has 14 amino acids. The CDR3: CASSFTGGGNEQFF. CDR3 DNA: TGTGCCAGCAGTTTTACGGGAGGGGGAAATGAGCAGTTCTTC.

The chain joins TRBV7-8 to TRBJ1-2; a possible D gene is TRBD1 (6 bases). This CDR3 is 17 amino acids long. Germline V gene lookup returns CDR1 SGHVS and CDR2 FQNEAQ. V gave up 4 bases and J gave up 3 bases, with 21 bases separating them. CDR3 DNA: TGTGCCAGCAGCTCTCTTCGGGGGCAGGGGAGGGACTATGGCTACACCTTC. Amino acids: CASSSLRGQGRDYGYTF.

The V and J genes are TRBV7-2 and TRBJ2-5; D possibly corresponds to TRBD2 (6 bases). The CDR3 contains 12 residues. Germline values: CDR1 SGHTA, CDR2 FQGNSA. The ends were cut back, 5 bases at V and 5 bases at J, with 9 bases in the middle. CDR3 region: CASSPAGETQYF. The CDR3 nucleotides are TGTGCCAGCAGCCCGGCGGGGGAGACCCAGTACTTC.

V gene TRBV6-2 or TRBV6-3 combines with J gene TRBJ2-2, with 11 bases fitting TRBD2. This CDR3 contains 16 residues. V was clipped by 5 bases and J by 6 bases; unmatched bases: 8. In germline, CDR1 is MNHEY, CDR2 SVGEGT. The chain's CDR3 is CASSILAGGLSGELFF. The CDR3 nucleotides read TGTGCCAGCAGTATCCTAGCGGGGGGCCTCTCCGGGGAGCTGTTTTTT.

This chain connects TRBV18 to TRBJ2-7, with D possibly TRBD2 on 5 matching bases. The V and J ends lost 1 base and 3 bases respectively, with 13 bases between them. This CDR3 comprises 15 residues. The germline CDR1 and CDR2 sequences are KGHSH and LQKENI. Here the CDR3 reads CASSPQGDSLYEQYF. CDR3 bases: TGTGCCAGCTCACCACAGGGAGATTCCCTCTACGAGCAGTACTTC.

The chain has TRBV28 and TRBJ2-1; 10 bases map to TRBD2. The CDR3 covers 16 residues. J gave up 6 bases and V 6 bases, and 11 bases lay outside the gene matches. In germline, CDR1 is MDHEN, CDR2 SYDVKM. The CDR3 loop is CASRRPGLAVSNEQFF. The DNA for the CDR3 is TGTGCCAGCAGAAGACCAGGACTAGCGGTTTCCAATGAGCAGTTCTTC.

This rearrangement joins TRBV24-1 to TRBJ1-1; TRBD1 might be the D (5 bases). This CDR3 has 12 residues. CDR1 KGHDR and CDR2 SFDVKD come from the germline V gene. The V end was cut by 2 bases, the J end by 10 bases, with 10 bases between. CDR3 amino acids: CATSDSGTRAFF. DNA of the CDR3: TGTGCCACCAGTGATTCTGGGACTCGAGCTTTCTTT.

This chain joins TRBV5-4 and TRBJ2-7; 10 bases align to TRBD2. The CDR3 is 14 amino acids. Germline trimming cut 5 bases from V and 5 bases from J; bases unmatched to any gene: 7. Germline CDR1 and CDR2: SGHNT and YYREEE (reference sequence). CDR3 DNA sequence: TGTGCCAGCAGGAATCTAGCGGGAGTAGACGAGCAGTACTTC. It is translated as CASRNLAGVDEQYF.